What follows are 17 T cell receptor beta chains derived from one specimen sequenced in a study of blood T cell repertoires in COVID-19. The data were produced by immunoSEQ multiplex PCR, yet TCRdb's version contains in-frame clones alone and is incomplete. Of approximately 470,000 clones detected, roughly 87% appear once; the ten largest clones hold about 0.75%. The sample comprised PBMCs or T cells enriched from blood (not recorded which). All receptors derive from a woman aged 18 to 35 who had recovered from COVID-19.

V usage is TRBV6-1 and J usage is TRBJ1-4, with D perhaps TRBD1 (6 bases). Germline V gene lookup returns CDR1 MNHNS and CDR2 SASEGT. Trimming took off 1 base at V and 1 base at J, with 16 bases between the two ends. The CDR3 covers 18 residues. This CDR3 is CASSEGAGAILTNEKLFF. The CDR3 DNA follows: TGTGCCAGCAGTGAAGGGGCAGGGGCAATCCTAACTAATGAAAAACTGTTTTTT.

This rearrangement joins TRBV30 to TRBJ1-5, with D perhaps TRBD1 (5 bases). Per the germline V gene, CDR1 is GTSNPN and CDR2 is SVGIG (reference sequence). V gave up 2 bases and J gave up 7 bases, with 15 bases separating them. The CDR3 sequence is 14 residues long. CDR3 sequence: CAWSPTGGIQPQHF. In nucleotides, the CDR3 is TGTGCCTGGAGTCCGACGGGGGGTATCCAGCCCCAGCATTTT.

The chain joins TRBV6-5 to TRBJ1-6, with TRBD1 matching over 8 bases. With 8 bases clipped from V and 9 bases from J, the junction kept 6 bases outside the gene matches. Germline CDR1 reads MNHEY; CDR2 reads SVGAGI. CDR3 length: 13 residues. In nucleotides, the CDR3 is TGTGCCAGCCGAGCAGGGGGCGGTTCACCCCTCCACTTT. Translating it yields CASRAGGGSPLHF.

This chain uses TRBV27 with TRBJ2-3; weak D call: TRBD2 (7 bases). V was cut by 3 bases and J by 2 bases, with 15 bases left in between. Germline V CDR1 and CDR2: MNHEY, SMNVEV (reference sequence). The CDR3 is 16 amino acids. This chain's CDR3 is CASSLGGGSFTDTQYF. CDR3 nucleotide sequence: TGTGCCAGCAGTTTGGGCGGGGGCTCCTTCACAGATACGCAGTATTTT.

V usage is TRBV7-9 and J usage is TRBJ1-5, with unresolved D. The CDR3 length is 12 residues. V dropped 2 bases and J dropped 9 bases, with 8 bases sitting between them. CDR1 is SEHNR and CDR2 is FQNEAQ in the germline V gene (reference sequence). Written as DNA, the CDR3 is TGTGCCAGCAGCTTAAATGATAGGCCCCAGCATTTT. Translation gives CASSLNDRPQHF.

The chain has TRBV6-5 and TRBJ1-1; possible D gene TRBD1, 6 bases. The CDR3 has 15 residues. Germline loops: CDR1 MNHEY, CDR2 SVGAGI. Trimming took 7 bases from V and 5 from J, leaving 20 bases between them. CDR3 loop: CASTPSPGEITEAFF. The CDR3 nucleotides read TGTGCCAGCACCCCTAGCCCAGGGGAAATAACTGAAGCTTTCTTT.

V gene TRBV28 combines with J gene TRBJ1-4; a possible D gene is TRBD1 (6 bases). V was trimmed by 5 bases and J by 6 bases, leaving 13 bases between them. Germline CDR1 MDHEN, CDR2 SYDVKM. This CDR3 comprises 14 residues. The CDR3 region has the DNA TGTGCCAGCAGTGAACAGGGTTCAGATGAAAAACTGTTTTTT. Translation gives CASSEQGSDEKLFF.

The sample holds a few counts of this clone. The chain combines TRBV4-1 with TRBJ1-2, with 9 bases identical to TRBD1. J lost 4 bases, V lost 2 bases, and 11 bases had no gene match. CDR3 size: 17 residues. The germline V gene encodes CDR1 MGHRA and CDR2 YSYEKL. The DNA of the CDR3 is TGCGCCAGCAGCCAACCGACCTTGACAGGGGGAGGCTATGGCTACACCTTC. Translating it yields CASSQPTLTGGGYGYTF.

The chain recombines TRBV18 with TRBJ1-5, with 7 positions matching TRBD1. From germline, CDR1 is KGHSH and CDR2 LQKENI. Unmatched junction bases numbered 5, after V lost 6 bases and J lost 6 bases. The CDR3 consists of 13 residues. The CDR3 sequence is CASSRTGGQPQHF. CDR3 nucleotide sequence: TGTGCCAGCTCCAGGACAGGAGGTCAGCCCCAGCATTTT.

In nucleotides, the CDR3 is TGTGCCATCAGACGAGCGGCAGTCAACACCGGGGAGCTGTTTTTT. This translates into CAIRRAAVNTGELFF. The chain links TRBV6-5 to TRBJ2-2; perhaps TRBD2 as D (5 bases). This CDR3 has 15 residues. V lost 10 bases and J lost 2, with 17 bases in between. Germline CDR1 is MNHEY and CDR2 is SVGAGI.

A note on this clone: The sample holds other DNA sequences that translate to the same CDR3. The gene calls are TRBV28 and TRBJ1-1; 8 bases line up with TRBD1. Germline V lookup: CDR1 MDHEN, CDR2 SYDVKM. V lost 3 bases and J lost 11; bases outside the gene matches: 2. The length of the CDR3 is 11 residues. The CDR3 DNA reads as TGTGCCAGCAGTTTGACAGGGGAGGCTTTCTTT. Encoded protein: CASSLTGEAFF. Based on the CDR3 plus reference TRBV28 and TRBJ1-1, the full variable domain is DVKVTQSSRYLVKRTGEKVFLECVQDMDHENMFWYRQDPGLGLRLIYFSYDVKMKEKGDIPEGYSVSREKKERFSLILESASTNQTSMYLCASSLTGEAFFGQGTRLTVV.

This chain joins TRBV18 and TRBJ2-1; D ambiguous. V lost 2 bases and J lost 14, with 10 bases in between. The length of the CDR3 is 11 residues. Germline CDR1 KGHSH, CDR2 LQKENI. CDR3 protein: CASSPDTSKFF. CDR3 nucleotide sequence: TGTGCCAGCTCACCAGACACTTCAAAGTTCTTC.

The genes are TRBV2 and TRBJ2-7; D is possibly TRBD1 (5 bases). CDR1 is SNHLY, CDR2 FYNNEI, per germline. This CDR3 spans 15 amino acids. Trimming took 3 bases from V and 0 from J, leaving 12 bases between them. CDR3: CASSDETVSSYEQYF. The CDR3 DNA is TGTGCCAGCAGTGACGAGACAGTGAGCTCCTACGAGCAGTACTTC.

J is TRBJ2-5 and V is TRBV19, with a tentative D call TRBD2 (5 bases). Deletions cut 1 base from V and 4 bases from J, with 13 bases between. The CDR3 covers 15 residues. Germline values: CDR1 LNHDA, CDR2 SQIVND (reference sequence). The CDR3 reads CASSIGGKTGETQYF. For the CDR3, the DNA is TGTGCCAGTAGTATAGGAGGGAAGACGGGAGAGACCCAGTACTTC.

The chain couples TRBV19 to TRBJ1-1; possibly TRBD1 for D (5 bases). This CDR3 has 14 amino acids. Deletions cut 4 bases from V and 5 bases from J, with 14 bases between. The germline V gene has CDR1 LNHDA and CDR2 SQIVND (reference sequence). Here the CDR3 reads CASSKTPKGTEAFF. The DNA of the CDR3 is TGTGCCAGTAGTAAGACACCTAAGGGGACTGAAGCTTTCTTT. Based on the CDR3 plus reference TRBV19 and TRBJ1-1, the full variable domain is DGGITQSPKYLFRKEGQNVTLSCEQNLNHDAMYWYRQDPGQGLRLIYYSQIVNDFQKGDIAEGYSVSREKKESFPLTVTSAQKNPTAFYLCASSKTPKGTEAFFGQGTRLTVV.

The chain links TRBV28 to TRBJ1-6, with a weak D call TRBD1 (5 bases). The CDR3 is made up of 12 amino acids. Trimming cost V 5 bases and J 8 bases, with 7 bases left between them. In germline, CDR1 is MDHEN, CDR2 SYDVKM. CDR3 region: CASSLGDSPLHF. CDR3 sequence (DNA): TGTGCCAGCAGTCTAGGGGATTCACCCCTCCACTTT.

The chain carries TRBV2 and TRBJ1-6; 9 nucleotides align to TRBD1. The V gene's germline CDR1 is SNHLY and CDR2 FYNNEI. The junction had 8 bases not matched to a gene; V was cut back by 4 bases and J by 7 bases. The CDR3 has 16 amino acids. This chain's CDR3 is CASSAQQGAVNSPLHF. In nucleotides, the CDR3 is TGTGCCAGCAGTGCGCAACAGGGGGCAGTGAATTCACCCCTCCACTTT. Together with reference TRBV2 and TRBJ1-6, the CDR3 gives the full variable domain: EPEVTQTPSHQVTQMGQEVILRCVPISNHLYFYWYRQILGQKVEFLVSFYNNEISEKSEIFDDQFSVERPDGSNFTLKIRSTKLEDSAMYFCASSAQQGAVNSPLHFGNGTRLTVT.